A selection of T cell receptor beta chains follows, all from one sample in a study of regulatory T cells in long-lasting Graves disease. TCRdb recomputed calls from the multiplex PCR reads with MiXCR, one row per CDR3 protein. The profile covers roughly 520,000 distinct CDR3 sequences, with more than 10% appearing a single time and roughly 9.3% taken by the ten largest. In addition, the sample was reused for a study of T cells in Graves' hyperthyroidism and ophthalmopathy.

Sequencing used peripheral blood mononuclear cells (PBMCs), obtained at new diagnosis, from a patient treated with antithyroid drugs. Every receptor here comes from a woman in her 30s with Graves disease. The CDR3 runs from the conserved cysteine through the conserved F or W. Each record gives: CDR3 protein, CDR3 DNA, D gene, V gene, J gene, clone size. D genes are given only for firm matches. Clone size is not always given. Where it is, it says once, few, many or a class for expanded clones.

CDR3aa: CASDRNTGELFF
CDR3nt: TGTGCCAGTGATCGGAACACCGGGGAGCTGTTTTTT
d_gene: -
v_gene: TRBV19
j_gene: TRBJ2-2
abundance: many

CDR3aa: CASSLELTPDAYGYTF
CDR3nt: TGTGCCAGCAGCTTAGAACTTACCCCTGACGCGTATGGCTACACCTTC
d_gene: -
v_gene: TRBV7-8
j_gene: TRBJ1-2
abundance: many

CDR3aa: CASSQGQVLSYEQYF
CDR3nt: TGTGCCAGCAGCCAAGGACAGGTCCTATCCTACGAGCAGTACTTC
d_gene: -
v_gene: TRBV3-1
j_gene: TRBJ2-7
abundance: few

CDR3aa: CASSDPSAQGFSYEQYF
CDR3nt: TGTGCCAGCAGTGACCCCTCGGCCCAGGGGTTCTCCTACGAGCAGTACTTC
d_gene: -
v_gene: TRBV25-1
j_gene: TRBJ2-7
abundance: many

CDR3aa: CSASHGQLETQYF
CDR3nt: TGCAGTGCTAGTCACGGACAGTTAGAGACCCAGTACTTC
d_gene: -
v_gene: TRBV20-1
j_gene: TRBJ2-5
abundance: -

CDR3aa: CASRPGAAGYTF
CDR3nt: TGTGCCAGCCGCCCAGGGGCGGCTGGCTACACCTTC
d_gene: -
v_gene: TRBV6-1
j_gene: TRBJ1-2
abundance: -

CDR3aa: CASSLRTGNEQFF
CDR3nt: TGCGCCAGCAGTTTACGGACAGGGAATGAGCAGTTCTTC
d_gene: TRBD1
v_gene: TRBV5-1
j_gene: TRBJ2-1
abundance: many

CDR3aa: CSAPGGLGGELFF
CDR3nt: TGCAGTGCCCCGGGAGGCCTGGGCGGGGAGCTGTTTTTT
d_gene: TRBD2
v_gene: TRBV20-1
j_gene: TRBJ2-2
abundance: many

CDR3aa: CASGLSYLNYEQYF
CDR3nt: TGTGCCAGCGGCTTGTCTTATCTAAACTACGAGCAGTACTTC
d_gene: -
v_gene: TRBV6-2/TRBV6-3
j_gene: TRBJ2-7
abundance: -

CDR3aa: CASSFPGWEQYF
CDR3nt: TGTGCCAGCAGCTTTCCGGGGTGGGAGCAGTACTTC
d_gene: -
v_gene: TRBV11-2
j_gene: TRBJ2-7
abundance: many

CDR3aa: CASSYGQGSSYEQYF
CDR3nt: TGTGCCAGCAGTTACGGACAGGGGTCCTCCTACGAGCAGTACTTC
d_gene: TRBD1
v_gene: TRBV28
j_gene: TRBJ2-7
abundance: many

CDR3aa: CASQRIGGTPSGYTF
CDR3nt: TGTGCCAGCCAACGAATAGGGGGGACACCCAGCGGCTACACCTTC
d_gene: -
v_gene: TRBV11-2
j_gene: TRBJ1-2
abundance: many

CDR3aa: CAWSRRDSNQPQHF
CDR3nt: TGTGCCTGGAGTAGAAGGGACAGCAATCAGCCCCAGCATTTT
d_gene: -
v_gene: TRBV30
j_gene: TRBJ1-5
abundance: many

CDR3aa: CSARDRSGESNQPQHF
CDR3nt: TGCAGTGCTAGAGATAGGTCCGGGGAAAGCAATCAGCCCCAGCATTTT
d_gene: -
v_gene: TRBV20-1
j_gene: TRBJ1-5
abundance: -

CDR3aa: CASSFYLQPQHF
CDR3nt: TGTGCCAGCAGCTTTTACCTACAGCCCCAGCATTTT
d_gene: -
v_gene: TRBV5-8
j_gene: TRBJ1-5
abundance: -

CDR3aa: CASSLSGPRGHTEAFF
CDR3nt: TGTGCCAGCAGCTTAAGCGGGCCCAGGGGTCACACTGAAGCTTTCTTT
d_gene: -
v_gene: TRBV7-2
j_gene: TRBJ1-1
abundance: few

CDR3aa: CASSLGSAGHYGYTF
CDR3nt: TGTGCCAGCAGCTTAGGCTCAGCGGGGCACTATGGCTACACCTTC
d_gene: -
v_gene: TRBV28
j_gene: TRBJ1-2
abundance: many

CDR3aa: CASSRTPFAGELFF
CDR3nt: TGTGCCAGTAGTAGGACCCCTTTTGCTGGGGAGCTGTTTTTT
d_gene: -
v_gene: TRBV19
j_gene: TRBJ2-2
abundance: many

CDR3aa: CASSVRDLLSGEETQYF
CDR3nt: TGTGCCAGCAGTGTGCGGGACTTACTTTCAGGGGAGGAGACCCAGTACTTC
d_gene: -
v_gene: TRBV2
j_gene: TRBJ2-5
abundance: many

CDR3aa: CASSPRMTGGESPLHF
CDR3nt: TGTGCCAGCAGCCCCAGAATGACAGGGGGCGAATCACCCCTCCACTTT
d_gene: TRBD1
v_gene: TRBV12-3/TRBV12-4
j_gene: TRBJ1-6
abundance: many

CDR3aa: CASSSPSGNGEQYF
CDR3nt: TGCGCCAGCAGCTCTCCTAGCGGGAATGGTGAGCAGTACTTC
d_gene: TRBD2
v_gene: TRBV5-1
j_gene: TRBJ2-7
abundance: -

CDR3aa: CASSPRTGDTQYF
CDR3nt: TGTGCCAGCAGCCCTCGGACGGGAGATACGCAGTATTTT
d_gene: -
v_gene: TRBV7-2
j_gene: TRBJ2-3
abundance: -